This T cell receptor beta chain was retrieved from a study of long-term antiretroviral therapy in people with HIV. Overall study findings and caveats: Blood obtained between about 2004 and 2017 may reflect older ART regimens. HIV repertoire CDR3 lengths ranged less widely than those of controls.

The table lists this clone with a few counts. What it binds is not known. Each HIV participant was treated in the United States. Investigators performed immunoSEQ version v3.0 at survey level. It was roughly 35,000-50,000 T-cell genomes per sample that sequencing targeted. Produced via immunoSEQ multiplex PCR; TCRdb's table is partial and in-frame only. The profile shows 25,000 to 30,000 clones, roughly 80% of them singletons. Germline CDR1 and CDR2: MNHEY and SMNVEV (reference sequence). Trimming stripped 2 bases from V and 4 bases from J, with 14 bases between. The CDR3 extends over 15 amino acids. The sample here was unsorted PBMCs, taken 3 years after starting antiretroviral therapy. The source of this sequence is a middle-aged man with HIV. V is TRBV27 and J is TRBJ1-2, with D maybe TRBD1 (5 bases). CDR3 residues: CASSLNPPGSYGYTF. The CDR3 DNA is TGTGCCAGCAGTTTAAACCCGCCAGGGTCCTATGGCTACACCTTC.